The rows below give T cell receptor beta chains drawn from one sample of a study of cytomegalovirus exposure and HLA in healthy donors. The repertoire was sequenced with immunoSEQ multiplex PCR; TCRdb's copy has only in-frame clones and lacks some. The sample includes 140,000 to 150,000 clones, around 79% seen only once; the top ten take about 6.9%. Input material: PBMCs. These TCRs come from a woman in her thirties or forties in good health and CMV-seropositive. Both conserved end residues are part of each CDR3. A D gene is named only where the DNA matches it firmly. Some rows have no size entry. The others give once, few or many, or a class for an expanded clone.

size: NA
J: TRBJ2-5
V: TRBV7-9
D: TRBD1
DNA: TGTGCCAGCAGCCCCGGGACAGGGATGGAGACCCAGTACTTC
CDR3: CASSPGTGMETQYF

size: NA
J: TRBJ1-2
V: TRBV6-4
D: NA
DNA: TGTGCCAGCAGTCAGTCCCGATACTATGGCTACACCTTC
CDR3: CASSQSRYYGYTF

size: NA
J: TRBJ1-6
V: TRBV4-2
D: NA
DNA: TGTGCCAGCAGCCAAGAGGGGGCTATAGGCCAGCCCCTCCACTTT
CDR3: CASSQEGAIGQPLHF

size: NA
J: TRBJ2-5
V: TRBV7-2
D: NA
DNA: TGTGCCAGCAGCTTCACGCCAGGGGTGGTCGGGACCCAGTACTTC
CDR3: CASSFTPGVVGTQYF

size: NA
J: TRBJ2-5
V: TRBV7-7
D: NA
DNA: TGTGCCAGCAGCAGCACAGGGGAGACCCAGTACTTC
CDR3: CASSSTGETQYF

size: once
J: TRBJ1-1
V: TRBV4-1
D: NA
DNA: TGCGCCAGCAGCCAAGTATCGCCCGTGAGTGCTTTCTTT
CDR3: CASSQVSPVSAFF

size: NA
J: TRBJ1-2
V: TRBV5-6
D: TRBD1
DNA: TGTGCCAGCAGCTTGTTCTTGGCGGACAGGGGAAGCTATGGCTACACCTTC
CDR3: CASSLFLADRGSYGYTF

size: NA
J: TRBJ1-6
V: TRBV19
D: TRBD1
DNA: TGTGCCGGCTCGACAGGGGCAGGTTCACCCCTCCACTTT
CDR3: CAGSTGAGSPLHF

size: NA
J: TRBJ1-6
V: TRBV30
D: TRBD1
DNA: TGTGCCTGGAGGCTCCGCCCGGGGACAGGGAACTCACCCCTCCACTTT
CDR3: CAWRLRPGTGNSPLHF

size: NA
J: TRBJ2-7
V: TRBV13
D: NA
DNA: TGTGCCAGCAGCCCACGAGCAAGAACTCTCTCCGAGCAGTACTTC
CDR3: CASSPRARTLSEQYF

size: NA
J: TRBJ1-1
V: TRBV28
D: TRBD1
DNA: TGTGCCTCGGGCGCAGGGGGGAACACTGAAGCTTTCTTT
CDR3: CASGAGGNTEAFF

size: NA
J: TRBJ2-7
V: TRBV28
D: NA
DNA: TGTGCCAGCAGCCCCGGGAACTCCTACGAGCAGTACTTC
CDR3: CASSPGNSYEQYF

size: NA
J: TRBJ1-5
V: TRBV6-5
D: NA
DNA: TGTGCCAGTTGGGACACAACATGGGGCAATCAGCCCCAGCATTTT
CDR3: CASWDTTWGNQPQHF

size: NA
J: TRBJ2-7
V: TRBV30
D: NA
DNA: TGTGCCTGGAGTGCATCTAGCGCTAGCTCCTACGAGCAGTACTTC
CDR3: CAWSASSASSYEQYF

size: NA
J: TRBJ2-3
V: TRBV7-3
D: TRBD2
DNA: TGTGCCAGCAGCGCTATAGCGGGATTGGGAGATACGCAGTATTTT
CDR3: CASSAIAGLGDTQYF

size: NA
J: TRBJ2-5
V: TRBV27
D: NA
DNA: TGTGCCAGCAGTGCTAGGGGGCAAGAGACCCAGTACTTC
CDR3: CASSARGQETQYF

size: NA
J: TRBJ2-7
V: TRBV5-5
D: TRBD1
DNA: TGTGCCAGCAGAACTCCGGGACAGACAACTTACGAGCAGTACTTC
CDR3: CASRTPGQTTYEQYF

size: few
J: TRBJ1-4
V: TRBV2
D: TRBD1
DNA: TGTGCCAGCCGGGGACAGGGCCCTAATGAAAAACTGTTTTTT
CDR3: CASRGQGPNEKLFF

size: NA
J: TRBJ1-1
V: TRBV6-1
D: NA
DNA: TGTGCCAGCAGTGGACAGCAGTACACTGAAGCTTTCTTT
CDR3: CASSGQQYTEAFF

size: NA
J: TRBJ1-6
V: TRBV5-1
D: NA
DNA: TGCGCCAGCAGAACCGGGACACCGACCAATTCCCCCCTCCACTTT
CDR3: CASRTGTPTNSPLHF

size: NA
J: TRBJ1-2
V: TRBV4-1
D: TRBD1
DNA: TGCGCCAGCAGCCAGATTGTGGGACAGAATAACTATGGCTACACCTTC
CDR3: CASSQIVGQNNYGYTF

size: NA
J: TRBJ1-1
V: TRBV5-6
D: TRBD1
DNA: TGTGCCAGCAGCTATATGGGACAGGGATCGACTGAAGCTTTCTTT
CDR3: CASSYMGQGSTEAFF

size: NA
J: TRBJ1-2
V: TRBV9
D: TRBD1
DNA: TGTGCCAGCAGCGGAGGACAGGGGGCGCGTGGCTACACCTTC
CDR3: CASSGGQGARGYTF

size: few
J: TRBJ2-5
V: TRBV11-2
D: NA
DNA: TGTGCCAGCAGCTCCTTCCGGGACTCCCAAGAGACCCAGTACTTC
CDR3: CASSSFRDSQETQYF

size: NA
J: TRBJ1-4
V: TRBV4-1
D: NA
DNA: TGCGCCAGCAGCCAAGATGGAGGTAATGAAAAACTGTTTTTT
CDR3: CASSQDGGNEKLFF